These 2 T cell receptor beta chains came from one sample sequenced in a study of T cell responses to AZD1222 COVID-19 vaccine. Repertoires were generated with immunoSEQ multiplex PCR, while TCRdb's copy carries only in-frame clones and drops some. The table includes 150,000 or so clones, around 92% detected once. The sequencing here drew on peripheral blood, taken on day 0 of AZD1222 vaccination. The receptors originated from an adult in good health.

In its sample, this clone was seen a few times. The V and J genes are TRBV6-5 and TRBJ2-7; D is perhaps TRBD2 (6 bases). CDR1 and CDR2 from the germline V gene are MNHEY and SVGAGI. V gave up 0 bases and J gave up 1 base, with 10 bases separating them. The CDR3 length is 15 residues. The DNA of the CDR3 is TGTGCCAGCAGTTACTCTAGCGGTGGATCCTACGAGCAGTACTTC. This gives the protein CASSYSSGGSYEQYF.

The chain is built from TRBV7-9 and TRBJ1-1; possible D gene TRBD1, 5 bases. This CDR3 spans 13 amino acids. V lost 8 bases, J lost 1 base, and 11 bases lay in between. Germline V gene lookup returns CDR1 SEHNR and CDR2 FQNEAQ (reference sequence). In DNA form, the CDR3 reads TGTGCCAGCTCGGAGGGGCGGAACACTGAAGCTTTCTTT. It is translated as CASSEGRNTEAFF.